Each of the 8 T cell receptor beta chains below was sequenced from the same sample in a study of T cell repertoires in cytomegalovirus infection. One entry per CDR3 protein results from TCRdb running MiXCR on the reads. This sample yields approximately 500,000 distinct CDR3 sequences, of which 11% are seen a single time; 9.5% to 13% belongs to the top ten. Sequencing was done on a sample of PBMCs. These receptors all come from a human donor in good health (CMV status not recorded). Some clones in this sample may be carry-over from other donors' samples.

Many counts were recorded for this clonotype. The rearrangement uses TRBV7-6 and TRBJ2-1, with D perhaps TRBD2 (5 bases). The CDR3 length is 14 residues. CDR1 and CDR2 (germline): SGHVS, FNYEAQ. V gave up 5 bases and J gave up 1 base, with 9 bases separating them. CDR3 sequence: CASSHTRSYNEQFF. The CDR3 bases are TGTGCCAGCAGCCATACTAGGTCCTACAATGAGCAGTTCTTC. The whole variable domain, remainder taken from reference TRBV7-6 and TRBJ2-1, is GAGVSQSPRYKVTKRGQDVALRCDPISGHVSLYWYRQALGQGPEFLTYFNYEAQQDKSGLPNDRFSAERPEGSISTLTIQRTEQRDSAMYRCASSHTRSYNEQFFGPGTRLTVL.

This clonotype was detected many times. This sequence joins TRBV7-3 and TRBJ2-2; no firm D call. The CDR3 has 14 amino acids. CDR1 is SGHTA and CDR2 is FQGTGA in the germline V gene. The V end was cut by 5 bases, the J end by 8 bases, with 15 bases between. The DNA of the CDR3 is TGTGCCAGCAGCCCGTACGGTGGATGGGGGGAGCTGTTTTTT. Protein product: CASSPYGGWGELFF. The full variable domain, its missing parts supplied by reference TRBV7-3 and TRBJ2-2, is GAGVSQTPSNKVTEKGKYVELRCDPISGHTALYWYRQSLGQGPEFLIYFQGTGAADDSGLPNDRFFAVRPEGSVSTLKIQRTERGDSAVYLCASSPYGGWGELFFGEGSRLTVL.

This clonotype was seen a few times. The chain combines TRBV2 with TRBJ1-2; D is unclear. In germline, CDR1 is SNHLY, CDR2 FYNNEI. This CDR3 is built from 12 residues. Between the trimmed V and J ends, which lost 6 bases and 8 bases, there was a span of 13 bases. The CDR3 sequence is CASREWGAGYTF. The CDR3 coding sequence is TGTGCCAGCAGGGAGTGGGGAGCCGGCTACACCTTC. Using reference TRBV2 and TRBJ1-2 for the parts outside the CDR3, the full variable domain is EPEVTQTPSHQVTQMGQEVILRCVPISNHLYFYWYRQILGQKVEFLVSFYNNEISEKSEIFDDQFSVERPDGSNFTLKIRSTKLEDSAMYFCASREWGAGYTFGSGTRLTVV.

This clonotype was seen at least ten times. The gene calls are TRBV29-1 and TRBJ2-7; D is uncertain. The germline CDR1 and CDR2 sequences are SQVTM and ANQGSEA. The CDR3 extends over 11 amino acids. Trimming took off 5 bases at V and 1 base at J, with 6 bases between the two ends. The CDR3 bases are TGCAGCGTTAGGAATTCCTACGAGCAGTACTTC. This gives the protein CSVRNSYEQYF.

Ten or more counts support this clonotype. This chain uses TRBV4-1 with TRBJ2-7; TRBD2 agrees at 10 bases. In germline, CDR1 is MGHRA, CDR2 YSYEKL. The CDR3 has 16 amino acids. V shed 0 bases, J shed 7 bases, and the junction held 9 bases outside the gene matches. The CDR3 DNA is TGCGCCAGCAGCCAAGATAGAGCGGGAGGGCCTCGTGAGCAGTACTTC. This codes for CASSQDRAGGPREQYF.

This clonotype was seen at least ten times. The V and J genes are TRBV28 and TRBJ1-4; tentatively, D is TRBD1 (6 bases). This CDR3 has 14 residues. Germline V gene sequence: CDR1 MDHEN, CDR2 SYDVKM. Trimming removed 3 bases from V and 5 bases from J, with 10 bases in between. The DNA for the CDR3 is TGTGCCAGCAGTTTTGCAGGGGCAAATGAAAAACTGTTTTTT. It codes for CASSFAGANEKLFF.

This clonotype was found many times. The rearrangement links TRBV7-3 to TRBJ2-1; TRBD2 matches at 8 bases. The CDR3 runs to 19 residues. CDR1 is SGHTA and CDR2 is FQGTGA in the germline V gene. Unmatched junction bases numbered 16, after V lost 6 bases and J lost 0 bases. CDR3 DNA sequence: TGTGCCAGCAGTCCAAGCGGGAGACCCCTCCAGGGCTCCTACAATGAGCAGTTCTTC. This gives the protein CASSPSGRPLQGSYNEQFF. The complete variable domain, with remaining parts taken from reference TRBV7-3 and TRBJ2-1, reads GAGVSQTPSNKVTEKGKYVELRCDPISGHTALYWYRQSLGQGPEFLIYFQGTGAADDSGLPNDRFFAVRPEGSVSTLKIQRTERGDSAVYLCASSPSGRPLQGSYNEQFFGPGTRLTVL.

This clonotype occurred a few times. The chain uses TRBV12-3 or TRBV12-4 and TRBJ1-2; D is possibly TRBD1 (6 bases). CDR3 length: 17 residues. V lost 2 bases to trimming and J lost 4 bases, with 20 bases between them. The CDR3 here is CASSLTASGRGGYGYTF. The CDR3 DNA is TGTGCCAGCAGTTTAACGGCCTCGGGGAGGGGGGGCTATGGCTACACCTTC.